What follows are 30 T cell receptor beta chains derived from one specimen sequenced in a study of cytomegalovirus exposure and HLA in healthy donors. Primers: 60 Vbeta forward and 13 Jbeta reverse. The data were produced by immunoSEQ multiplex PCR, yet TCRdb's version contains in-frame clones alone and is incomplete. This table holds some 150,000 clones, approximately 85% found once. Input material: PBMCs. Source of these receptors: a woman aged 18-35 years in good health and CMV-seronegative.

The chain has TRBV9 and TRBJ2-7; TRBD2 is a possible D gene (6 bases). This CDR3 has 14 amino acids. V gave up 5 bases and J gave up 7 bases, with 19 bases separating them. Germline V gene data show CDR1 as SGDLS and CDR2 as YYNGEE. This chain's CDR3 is CASSRLYLGTEQYF. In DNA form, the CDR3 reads TGTGCCAGCAGTCGTCTATATCTGGGGACTGAGCAGTACTTC.

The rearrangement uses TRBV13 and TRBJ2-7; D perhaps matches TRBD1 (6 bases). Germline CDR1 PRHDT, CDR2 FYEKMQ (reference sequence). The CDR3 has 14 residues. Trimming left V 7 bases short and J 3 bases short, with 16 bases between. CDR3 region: CASKPGQTGYEQYF. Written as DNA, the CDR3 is TGTGCCAGCAAGCCGGGACAAACTGGCTACGAGCAGTACTTC.

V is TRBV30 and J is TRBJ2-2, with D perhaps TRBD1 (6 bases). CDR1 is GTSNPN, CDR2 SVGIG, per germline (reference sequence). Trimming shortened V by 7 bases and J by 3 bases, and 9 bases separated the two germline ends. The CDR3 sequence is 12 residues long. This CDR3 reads CASHRDTGELFF. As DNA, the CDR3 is TGTGCCTCCCACAGGGACACCGGGGAGCTGTTTTTT.

CDR3 sequence reads: CASSLARAGSDEQFF. The CDR3 DNA sequence: TGTGCCAGCAGCTTAGCTCGTGCAGGGTCGGATGAGCAGTTCTTC. The rearrangement uses TRBV11-3 and TRBJ2-1; perhaps TRBD1 as D (5 bases). Germline CDR1 reads SGHNT; CDR2 reads YENEEA. The ends were cut back, 1 base at V and 8 bases at J, with 15 bases in the middle. The CDR3 is made up of 15 amino acids.

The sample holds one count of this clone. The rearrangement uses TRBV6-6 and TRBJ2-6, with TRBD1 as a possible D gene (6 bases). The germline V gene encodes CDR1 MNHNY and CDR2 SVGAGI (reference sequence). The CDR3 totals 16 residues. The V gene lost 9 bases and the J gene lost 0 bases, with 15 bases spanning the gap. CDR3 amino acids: CASEGDTLSGANVLTF. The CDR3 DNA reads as TGTGCCAGTGAAGGGGACACCCTCTCTGGGGCCAACGTCCTGACTTTC.

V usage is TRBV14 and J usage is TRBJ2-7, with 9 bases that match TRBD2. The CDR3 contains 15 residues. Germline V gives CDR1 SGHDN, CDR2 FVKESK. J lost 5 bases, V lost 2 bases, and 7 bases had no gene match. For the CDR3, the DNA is TGTGCCAGCAGCCAACACCCGGGACTAGCTGACGAGCAGTACTTC. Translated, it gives CASSQHPGLADEQYF.

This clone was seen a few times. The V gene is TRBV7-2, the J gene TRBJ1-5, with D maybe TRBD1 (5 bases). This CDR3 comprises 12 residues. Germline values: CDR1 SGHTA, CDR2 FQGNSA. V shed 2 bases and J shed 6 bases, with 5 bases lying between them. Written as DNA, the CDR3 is TGTGCCAGCAGCTTACAGGGTCAGCCCCAGCATTTT. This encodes CASSLQGQPQHF.

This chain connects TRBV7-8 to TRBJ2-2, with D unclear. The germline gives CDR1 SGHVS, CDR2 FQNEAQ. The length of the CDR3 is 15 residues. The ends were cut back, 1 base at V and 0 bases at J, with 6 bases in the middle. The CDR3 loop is CASSLVSANTGELFF. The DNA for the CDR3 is TGTGCCAGCAGCTTAGTGTCGGCGAACACCGGGGAGCTGTTTTTT.

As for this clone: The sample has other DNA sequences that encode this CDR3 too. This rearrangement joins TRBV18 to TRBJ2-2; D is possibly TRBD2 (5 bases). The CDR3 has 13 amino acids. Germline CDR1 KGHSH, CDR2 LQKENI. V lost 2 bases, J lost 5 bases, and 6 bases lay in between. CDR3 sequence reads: CASSPGGTGELFF. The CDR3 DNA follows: TGTGCCAGCTCACCAGGCGGGACCGGGGAGCTGTTTTTT.

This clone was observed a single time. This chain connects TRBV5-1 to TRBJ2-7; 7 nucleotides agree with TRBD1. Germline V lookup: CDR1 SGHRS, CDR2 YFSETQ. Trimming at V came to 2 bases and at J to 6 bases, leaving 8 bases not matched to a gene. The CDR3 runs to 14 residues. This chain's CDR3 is CASSFRTGNVEQYF. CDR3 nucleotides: TGCGCCAGCAGCTTCCGGACAGGAAATGTCGAGCAGTACTTC.

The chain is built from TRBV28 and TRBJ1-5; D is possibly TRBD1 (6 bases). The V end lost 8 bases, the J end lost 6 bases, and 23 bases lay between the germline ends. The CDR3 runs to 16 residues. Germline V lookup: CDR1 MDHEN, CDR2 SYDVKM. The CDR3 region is CASQSGGAGLIQPQHF. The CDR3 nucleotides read TGTGCCAGCCAGTCGGGGGGGGCTGGTTTGATTCAGCCCCAGCATTTT.

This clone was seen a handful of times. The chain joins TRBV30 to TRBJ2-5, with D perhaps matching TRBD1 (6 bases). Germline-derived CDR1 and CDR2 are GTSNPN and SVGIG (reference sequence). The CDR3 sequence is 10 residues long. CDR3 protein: CAQGRETQYF. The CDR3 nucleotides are TGTGCACAGGGACGAGAGACCCAGTACTTC.

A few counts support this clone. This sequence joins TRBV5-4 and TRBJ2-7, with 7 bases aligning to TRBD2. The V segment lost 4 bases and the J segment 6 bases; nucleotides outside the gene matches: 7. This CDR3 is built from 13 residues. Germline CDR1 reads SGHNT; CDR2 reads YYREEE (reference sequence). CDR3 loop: CASSAPRESEQYF. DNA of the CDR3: TGTGCCAGCAGCGCACCGCGGGAGTCCGAGCAGTACTTC.

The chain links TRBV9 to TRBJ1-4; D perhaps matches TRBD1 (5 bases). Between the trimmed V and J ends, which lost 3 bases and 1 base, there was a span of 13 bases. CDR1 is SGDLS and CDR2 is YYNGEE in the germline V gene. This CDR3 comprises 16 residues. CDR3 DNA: TGTGCCAGCAGCGCGGGGGGTGGGGGAACTAATGAAAAACTGTTTTTT. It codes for CASSAGGGGTNEKLFF.

The CDR3 spells CASSYRGRANEKLFF. CDR3 in DNA: TGTGCCAGCAGTTACAGGGGGCGGGCTAATGAAAAACTGTTTTTT. This sequence joins TRBV28 and TRBJ1-4, with 9 bases aligning to TRBD1. Looked up from germline, CDR1 is MDHEN and CDR2 is SYDVKM. The CDR3 covers 15 residues. Trimming cost V 4 bases and J 3 bases; bases outside gene matches: 3.

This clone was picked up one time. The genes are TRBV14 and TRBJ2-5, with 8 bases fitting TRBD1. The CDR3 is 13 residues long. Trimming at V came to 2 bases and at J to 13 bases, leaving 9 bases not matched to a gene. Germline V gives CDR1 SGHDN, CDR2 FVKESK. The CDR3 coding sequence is TGTGCCAGCAGCCAAACAGGGGGGACACGGGTGTACTTC. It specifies CASSQTGGTRVYF.

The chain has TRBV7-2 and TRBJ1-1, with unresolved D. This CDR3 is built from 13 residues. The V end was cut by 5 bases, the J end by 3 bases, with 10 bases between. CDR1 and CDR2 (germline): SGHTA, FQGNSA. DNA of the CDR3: TGTGCCAGCAGCCCGAGGGTATACACTGAAGCTTTCTTT. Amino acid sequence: CASSPRVYTEAFF.

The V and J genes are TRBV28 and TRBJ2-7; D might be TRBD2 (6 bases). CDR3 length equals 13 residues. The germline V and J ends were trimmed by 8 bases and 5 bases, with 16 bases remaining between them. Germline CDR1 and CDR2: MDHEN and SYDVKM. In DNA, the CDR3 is TGTGCCAGCGACTTCGGGGGTCGCCACGAGCAGTACTTC. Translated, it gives CASDFGGRHEQYF.

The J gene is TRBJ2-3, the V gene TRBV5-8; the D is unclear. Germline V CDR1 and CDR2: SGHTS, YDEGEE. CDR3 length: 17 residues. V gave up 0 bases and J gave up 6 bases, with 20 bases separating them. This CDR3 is CASSLADVNPSQDTQYF. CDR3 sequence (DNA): TGTGCCAGCAGCTTGGCCGACGTAAACCCCTCACAGGATACGCAGTATTTT.

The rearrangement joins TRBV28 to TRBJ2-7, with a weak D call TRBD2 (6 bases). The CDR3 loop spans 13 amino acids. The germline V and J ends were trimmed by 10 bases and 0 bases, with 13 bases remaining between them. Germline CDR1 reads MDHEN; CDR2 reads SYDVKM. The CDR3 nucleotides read TGTGCCACGTCGGGGGATAGCTCCTACGAGCAGTACTTC. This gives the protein CATSGDSSYEQYF.

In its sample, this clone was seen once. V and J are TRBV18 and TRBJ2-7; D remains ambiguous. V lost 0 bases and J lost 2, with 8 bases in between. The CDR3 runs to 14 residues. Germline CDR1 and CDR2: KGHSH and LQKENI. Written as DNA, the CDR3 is TGTGCCAGCTCACCACCGAAGCCCCCCTACGAGCAGTACTTC. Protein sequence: CASSPPKPPYEQYF.

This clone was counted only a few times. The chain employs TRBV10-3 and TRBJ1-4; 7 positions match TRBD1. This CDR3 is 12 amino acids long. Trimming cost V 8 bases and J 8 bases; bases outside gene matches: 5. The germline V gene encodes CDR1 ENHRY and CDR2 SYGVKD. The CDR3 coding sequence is TGTGCCATCGGACAGGAGGGGGAAAAACTGTTTTTT. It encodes CAIGQEGEKLFF.

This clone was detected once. The CDR3 region has the DNA TGTGCCAGCAGTGGGACAGGGGTCTATGGCTACACCTTC. Translation: CASSGTGVYGYTF. The chain recombines TRBV25-1 with TRBJ1-2, with TRBD1 identical over 9 bases. Per the germline V gene, CDR1 is MGHDK and CDR2 is SYGVNS. V gave up 4 bases and J gave up 4 bases; unmatched junction bases: 1. The CDR3 length is 13 residues.

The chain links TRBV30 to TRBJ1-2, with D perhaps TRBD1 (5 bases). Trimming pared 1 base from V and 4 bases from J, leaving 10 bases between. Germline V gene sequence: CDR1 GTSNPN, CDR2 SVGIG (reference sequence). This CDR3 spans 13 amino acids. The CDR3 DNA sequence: TGTGCCTGGAGTGACGGGGGAATCTATGGCTACACCTTC. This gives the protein CAWSDGGIYGYTF.

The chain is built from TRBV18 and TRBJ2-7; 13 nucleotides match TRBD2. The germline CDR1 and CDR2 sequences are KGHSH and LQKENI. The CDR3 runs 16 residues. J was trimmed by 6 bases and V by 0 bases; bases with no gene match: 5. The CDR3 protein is CASSPPGLAGLGEQYF. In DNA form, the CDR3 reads TGTGCCAGCTCACCACCGGGACTAGCGGGGTTGGGCGAGCAGTACTTC.

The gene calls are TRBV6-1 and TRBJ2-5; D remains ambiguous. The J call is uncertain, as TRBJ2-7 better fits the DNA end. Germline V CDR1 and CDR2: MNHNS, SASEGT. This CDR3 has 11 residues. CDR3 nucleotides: TGTGCCAGCAGTGAGATCTACGAGCAGTACTTC. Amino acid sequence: CASSEIYEQYF.

CDR3 region: CASSLARAEGNTIYF. For the CDR3, the DNA is TGCGCCAGCAGCTTGGCCAGGGCAGAAGGAAACACCATATATTTT. V gene TRBV5-1 combines with J gene TRBJ1-3, with TRBD1 as a possible D gene (5 bases). The length of the CDR3 is 15 residues. V was trimmed by 0 bases and J by 4 bases, leaving 11 bases between them. Germline V gene data show CDR1 as SGHRS and CDR2 as YFSETQ.

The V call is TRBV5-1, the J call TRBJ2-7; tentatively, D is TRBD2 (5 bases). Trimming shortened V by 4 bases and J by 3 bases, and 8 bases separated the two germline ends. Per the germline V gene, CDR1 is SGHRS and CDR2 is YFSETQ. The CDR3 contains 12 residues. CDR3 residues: CASSPAGYEQYF. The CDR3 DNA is TGCGCCAGCAGCCCCGCGGGCTACGAGCAGTACTTC.

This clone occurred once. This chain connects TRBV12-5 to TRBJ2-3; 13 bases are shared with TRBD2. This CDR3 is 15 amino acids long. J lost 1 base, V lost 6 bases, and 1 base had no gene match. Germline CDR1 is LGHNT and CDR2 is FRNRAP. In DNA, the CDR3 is TGTGCTAGTGGCGGACTAGCGGGGGGCACAGATACGCAGTATTTT. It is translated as CASGGLAGGTDTQYF.

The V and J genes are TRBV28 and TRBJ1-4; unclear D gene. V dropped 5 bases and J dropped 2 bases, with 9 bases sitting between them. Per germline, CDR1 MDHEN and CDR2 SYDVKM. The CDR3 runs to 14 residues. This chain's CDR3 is CASSGGGTNEKLFF. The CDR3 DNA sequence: TGTGCCAGCAGTGGTGGAGGGACTAATGAAAAACTGTTTTTT. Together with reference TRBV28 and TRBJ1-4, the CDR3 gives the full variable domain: DVKVTQSSRYLVKRTGEKVFLECVQDMDHENMFWYRQDPGLGLRLIYFSYDVKMKEKGDIPEGYSVSREKKERFSLILESASTNQTSMYLCASSGGGTNEKLFFGSGTQLSVL.